The 9 T cell receptor beta chains reported below all come from one sample, sequenced in a study of cytomegalovirus exposure and HLA in healthy donors. Use of 60 Vbeta and 13 Jbeta primers characterized the PCR. Assay: immunoSEQ multiplex PCR; the TCRdb copy retains only in-frame clones and omits some. The sample holds about 110,000 clones; roughly 82% are singletons and the top ten take roughly 1.5%. The specimen sequenced was PBMCs. Source of these receptors: a man between 45 and 60 years old in good health and CMV-seronegative.

The chain links TRBV5-1 to TRBJ2-5, with D possibly matching TRBD2 (6 bases). The V end lost 5 bases, the J end lost 5 bases, and 16 bases lay between the germline ends. This CDR3 has 14 amino acids. Germline assignment: CDR1 SGHRS and CDR2 YFSETQ. The CDR3 protein is CASRGTAGGETQYF. In nucleotides, the CDR3 is TGCGCCAGCAGGGGGACTGCGGGTGGGGAGACCCAGTACTTC.

This clone was counted only a few times. V usage is TRBV19 and J usage is TRBJ1-6; D is possibly TRBD1 (5 bases). The V end was cut by 1 base, the J end by 7 bases, with 8 bases between. The CDR3 is 14 amino acids. Germline V gene sequence: CDR1 LNHDA, CDR2 SQIVND (reference sequence). The CDR3 reads CASSIGQRNSPLHF. The DNA for the CDR3 is TGTGCCAGTAGTATAGGACAGAGGAATTCACCCCTCCACTTT.

This chain connects TRBV4-3 to TRBJ1-1; the D is unclear. Per germline, CDR1 LGHNA and CDR2 YSLEER. Trimming stripped 0 bases from V and 0 bases from J, with 5 bases between. The CDR3 consists of 14 residues. The CDR3 loop is CASSQDIMNTEAFF. CDR3 nucleotides: TGCGCCAGCAGCCAAGATATAATGAACACTGAAGCTTTCTTT.

Turning to this clone: The junction shows a germline mismatch at one end, possibly a read error. The identical CDR3 is also encoded by other nucleotide sequences in the sample. This chain uses TRBV30 with TRBJ1-2; D is possibly TRBD1 (6 bases). Germline V gene lookup returns CDR1 GTSNPN and CDR2 SVGIG (reference sequence). This CDR3 comprises 13 residues. The CDR3 DNA reads as TGTGCCTGGAGTGCAGGGGCCCGCAATGGCTACACCTTT. It specifies CAWSAGARNGYTF.

V and J are TRBV11-2 and TRBJ2-1; 8 positions agree with TRBD2. V was pared by 4 bases and J by 12 bases, with 5 bases of the junction left unmatched. Germline CDR1 SGHAT, CDR2 FQNNGV. The CDR3 consists of 12 residues. The CDR3 DNA reads TGTGCCAGCAGCTCCCCGGGGGGGAGGCAGTTCTTC. Amino acids: CASSSPGGRQFF.

The chain has TRBV5-1 and TRBJ2-1; the D is unclear. The germline V and J ends were trimmed by 2 bases and 1 base, with 10 bases remaining between them. The CDR3 is 15 residues long. The germline gives CDR1 SGHRS, CDR2 YFSETQ. The CDR3 here is CASSFGPDSYNEQFF. As DNA, the CDR3 is TGCGCCAGCAGCTTTGGGCCCGATTCCTACAATGAGCAGTTCTTC. Full variable domain (outside the CDR3, taken from reference TRBV5-1 and TRBJ2-1): KAGVTQTPRYLIKTRGQQVTLSCSPISGHRSVSWYQQTPGQGLQFLFEYFSETQRNKGNFPGRFSGRQFSNSRSEMNVSTLELGDSALYLCASSFGPDSYNEQFFGPGTRLTVL.

The count of this clone is one. The chain recombines TRBV5-4 with TRBJ2-3; TRBD2 might be the D (7 bases). CDR1 and CDR2 from the germline V gene are SGHNT and YYREEE (reference sequence). V was trimmed by 4 bases and J by 2 bases, leaving 17 bases between them. This CDR3 is 16 amino acids long. The DNA of the CDR3 is TGTGCCAGCAGCCCGAGGGGGGGGATAACCACAGATACGCAGTATTTT. Translation: CASSPRGGITTDTQYF.

The CDR3 bases are TGCGCCAGCAGCCAATCCCCCCCAGGGATGGGTACAGATACGCAGTATTTT. It translates to CASSQSPPGMGTDTQYF. This chain uses TRBV4-3 with TRBJ2-3; D may be TRBD1 (5 bases). This CDR3 region has 17 residues. Per germline, CDR1 LGHNA and CDR2 YSLEER. V lost 2 bases, J lost 3 bases, and 18 bases lay in between.

The chain joins TRBV6-1 to TRBJ1-4; D is perhaps TRBD1 (6 bases). V dropped 6 bases and J dropped 2 bases, with 10 bases sitting between them. The CDR3 is made up of 14 amino acids. Germline lookup yields CDR1 MNHNS and CDR2 SASEGT. In nucleotides, the CDR3 is TGTGCCAGCAGGGCAGGGGCGACTAATGAAAAACTGTTTTTT. It is translated as CASRAGATNEKLFF.